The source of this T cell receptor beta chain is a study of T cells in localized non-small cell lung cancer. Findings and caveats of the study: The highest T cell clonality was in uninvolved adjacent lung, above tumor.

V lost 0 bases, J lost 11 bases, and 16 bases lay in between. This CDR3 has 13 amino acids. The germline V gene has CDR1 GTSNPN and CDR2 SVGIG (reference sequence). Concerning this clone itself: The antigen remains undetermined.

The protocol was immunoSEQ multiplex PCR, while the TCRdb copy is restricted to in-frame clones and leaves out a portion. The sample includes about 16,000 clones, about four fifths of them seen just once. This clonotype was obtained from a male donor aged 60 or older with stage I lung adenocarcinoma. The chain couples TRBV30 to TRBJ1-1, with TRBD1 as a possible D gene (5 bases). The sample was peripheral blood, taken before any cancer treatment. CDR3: CAWSVGGRGWAFF. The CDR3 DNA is TGTGCCTGGAGTGTCGGCGGGAGGGGTTGGGCTTTCTTT. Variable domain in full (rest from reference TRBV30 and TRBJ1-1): SQTIHQWPATLVQPVGSPLSLECTVEGTSNPNLYWYRQAAGRGLQLLFYSVGIGQISSEVPQNLSASRPQDRQFILSSKKLLLSDSGFYLCAWSVGGRGWAFFGQGTRLTVV.